One sample yielded the 16 T cell receptor beta chains listed below, sequenced in a study of beta chain features in type 1 diabetes. Of the isolated RNA, all was reverse transcribed, and so the sequenced material was expressed TCRB transcripts. This table comes from immunoSEQ multiplex PCR, and its TCRdb copy is limited to in-frame clones, with some not included. Of approximately 250,000 clones listed, roughly a tenth were seen once; the top ten hold around 0.017%. Study-wide findings and caveats: Among all four CD4+ subsets, Type 1 diabetes patients had TCRB CDR3s that were moderately but significantly shorter.

Their target antigens are unknown. What was sequenced was naive CD4+ T cells from blood. The source is a man aged 25 to 45 with type 1 diabetes.

This clone was recorded a few times. J is TRBJ1-6 and V is TRBV12-5; D may be TRBD1 (5 bases). Germline assignment: CDR1 LGHNT and CDR2 FRNRAP. V lost 6 bases and J 5 bases, leaving 8 bases between the germline ends. The CDR3 extends over 13 amino acids. The CDR3 sequence: CASGTEDNSPLHF. The CDR3 bases are TGTGCTAGTGGGACAGAAGATAATTCACCCCTCCACTTT.

The V call is TRBV29-1, the J call TRBJ2-2, with D perhaps TRBD2 (6 bases). The CDR3 loop spans 13 amino acids. Trimming removed 7 bases at V and 6 bases at J, with 15 bases between. Per the germline V gene, CDR1 is SQVTM and CDR2 is ANQGSEA. CDR3 nucleotides: TGCAGCGCCACGGGGGTGACGGCCGGGGAGCTGTTTTTT. This sequence encodes CSATGVTAGELFF.

This clone was counted between two and nine times. The rearrangement joins TRBV4-2 to TRBJ2-3; TRBD2 matches 8 bases. V gave up 1 base and J gave up 2 bases; unmatched junction bases: 8. Germline CDR1 is LGHNA and CDR2 is YNFKEQ. The CDR3 sequence is 17 residues long. The CDR3 spells CASSQVSGGANTDTQYF. The CDR3, as DNA: TGTGCCAGCAGCCAAGTGAGCGGGGGTGCCAACACAGATACGCAGTATTTT.

This clone was picked up a small number of times. V and J are TRBV4-1 and TRBJ1-1; tentative D call: TRBD1 (5 bases). V was clipped by 5 bases and J by 0 bases, with 19 bases between them. The CDR3 is 17 amino acids. Germline CDR1 and CDR2: MGHRA and YSYEKL. The CDR3 sequence: CASSIHPRVPMNTEAFF. Written as DNA, the CDR3 is TGCGCCAGCAGCATACACCCCAGGGTTCCCATGAACACTGAAGCTTTCTTT.

The V and J genes are TRBV30 and TRBJ1-5, with a possible D match to TRBD1 (5 bases). V was clipped by 2 bases and J by 11 bases, with 10 bases between them. The V gene's germline CDR1 is GTSNPN and CDR2 SVGIG (reference sequence). The CDR3 is 11 residues long. The CDR3 loop reads CAWSLRGTQHF. CDR3 sequence (DNA): TGTGCCTGGAGTTTGCGGGGGACCCAGCATTTT.

This chain uses TRBV4-3 with TRBJ2-3; D is possibly TRBD2 (6 bases). Looked up from germline, CDR1 is LGHNA and CDR2 is YSLEER. V lost 0 bases and J 2 bases, leaving 12 bases between the germline ends. The CDR3 contains 16 residues. CDR3 in amino acids: CASSQDFGGFTDTQYF. The CDR3 DNA follows: TGCGCCAGCAGCCAAGATTTCGGGGGATTCACAGATACGCAGTATTTT.

The rearrangement links TRBV4-2 to TRBJ1-1; tentatively, D is TRBD1 (5 bases). Germline lookup yields CDR1 LGHNA and CDR2 YNFKEQ. The length of the CDR3 is 13 residues. V was clipped by 3 bases and J by 1 base, with 6 bases between them. Here the CDR3 reads CASSQGPNTEAFF. The CDR3 DNA reads as TGTGCCAGCAGCCAGGGGCCGAACACTGAAGCTTTCTTT.

The J gene is TRBJ2-2, the V gene TRBV4-3, with TRBD2 matching 7 bases. Trimming took 3 bases from V and 3 from J; bases not matched to a gene: 10. This CDR3 has 17 residues. Germline V gives CDR1 LGHNA, CDR2 YSLEER. The CDR3 spells CASSQGLGLVYTGELFF. The CDR3 region has the DNA TGCGCCAGCAGCCAGGGCCTTGGACTAGTTTACACCGGGGAGCTGTTTTTT.

The chain has TRBV18 and TRBJ2-7; 7 bases are shared with TRBD1. Unmatched junction bases numbered 10, after V lost 4 bases and J lost 4 bases. The CDR3 contains 15 residues. CDR1 is KGHSH and CDR2 is LQKENI in the germline V gene. CDR3 region: CASSLPWTGIYEQYF. The CDR3 DNA follows: TGTGCCAGCTCACTTCCGTGGACAGGCATTTACGAGCAGTACTTC.

This clone was found a few times. This chain links TRBV30 with TRBJ1-2, with 8 bases identical to TRBD1. Germline loops: CDR1 GTSNPN, CDR2 SVGIG (reference sequence). After removal of 4 bases from V and 6 bases from J, the junction contained 4 bases not matched to a gene. This CDR3 is 12 amino acids long. The CDR3 spells CAWNNRGNGYTF. As DNA, the CDR3 is TGTGCCTGGAACAACAGGGGGAATGGCTACACCTTC.

V is TRBV7-8 and J is TRBJ2-7; D possibly corresponds to TRBD1 (6 bases). V gave up 1 base and J gave up 3 bases, with 10 bases separating them. The CDR3 runs 14 residues. Germline V gene sequence: CDR1 SGHVS, CDR2 FQNEAQ. The CDR3 spells CASSLEDSYYEQYF. The CDR3 DNA reads TGTGCCAGCAGCTTAGAGGACAGCTACTACGAGCAGTACTTC.

This clone was found a few times. This chain joins TRBV28 and TRBJ1-5, with D possibly matching TRBD1 (5 bases). Germline V gene sequence: CDR1 MDHEN, CDR2 SYDVKM. V gave up 3 bases and J gave up 6 bases, with 15 bases separating them. The CDR3 extends over 15 amino acids. CDR3 sequence reads: CASSLTSHRGQPQHF. The CDR3 DNA reads as TGTGCCAGCAGTTTGACCAGTCATAGGGGTCAGCCCCAGCATTTT.

This clone has just a few counts. V usage is TRBV30 and J usage is TRBJ2-3, with D possibly TRBD2 on 6 matching bases. V lost 0 bases and J lost 6, with 13 bases in between. Germline V lookup: CDR1 GTSNPN, CDR2 SVGIG (reference sequence). The CDR3 length is 14 residues. CDR3 coding DNA: TGTGCCTGGAGTGTATCCGGGGGTATTGATACGCAGTATTTT. Translation: CAWSVSGGIDTQYF.

This clone was seen a few times. The chain uses TRBV7-9 and TRBJ1-2, with a possible D match to TRBD1 (5 bases). The CDR3 consists of 13 residues. V was cut by 5 bases and J by 2 bases, with 9 bases left in between. Germline-derived CDR1 and CDR2 are SEHNR and FQNEAQ (reference sequence). CDR3 in amino acids: CASSRQRNYGYTF. In DNA form, the CDR3 reads TGTGCCAGCAGCCGACAGAGAAACTATGGCTACACCTTC.

In this sample, this clone turned up a few times. This sequence joins TRBV10-3 and TRBJ2-1; D gene unclear. With 0 bases removed from V and 4 bases from J, the gap between germline ends came to 7 bases. The CDR3 consists of 14 residues. Germline V gives CDR1 ENHRY, CDR2 SYGVKD. This CDR3 is CAISESGPYNEQFF. CDR3 DNA: TGTGCCATCAGTGAGTCGGGCCCTTACAATGAGCAGTTCTTC.

Only a few counts were recorded for this clone. V gene TRBV6-6 combines with J gene TRBJ2-3, with D hard to call. With 10 bases removed from V and 5 bases from J, the gap between germline ends came to 16 bases. Germline V lookup: CDR1 MNHNY, CDR2 SVGAGI (reference sequence). This CDR3 has 13 amino acids. In DNA form, the CDR3 reads TGTGCCACCTGGCCTCGTGGTGGAGATACGCAGTATTTT. It is translated as CATWPRGGDTQYF.